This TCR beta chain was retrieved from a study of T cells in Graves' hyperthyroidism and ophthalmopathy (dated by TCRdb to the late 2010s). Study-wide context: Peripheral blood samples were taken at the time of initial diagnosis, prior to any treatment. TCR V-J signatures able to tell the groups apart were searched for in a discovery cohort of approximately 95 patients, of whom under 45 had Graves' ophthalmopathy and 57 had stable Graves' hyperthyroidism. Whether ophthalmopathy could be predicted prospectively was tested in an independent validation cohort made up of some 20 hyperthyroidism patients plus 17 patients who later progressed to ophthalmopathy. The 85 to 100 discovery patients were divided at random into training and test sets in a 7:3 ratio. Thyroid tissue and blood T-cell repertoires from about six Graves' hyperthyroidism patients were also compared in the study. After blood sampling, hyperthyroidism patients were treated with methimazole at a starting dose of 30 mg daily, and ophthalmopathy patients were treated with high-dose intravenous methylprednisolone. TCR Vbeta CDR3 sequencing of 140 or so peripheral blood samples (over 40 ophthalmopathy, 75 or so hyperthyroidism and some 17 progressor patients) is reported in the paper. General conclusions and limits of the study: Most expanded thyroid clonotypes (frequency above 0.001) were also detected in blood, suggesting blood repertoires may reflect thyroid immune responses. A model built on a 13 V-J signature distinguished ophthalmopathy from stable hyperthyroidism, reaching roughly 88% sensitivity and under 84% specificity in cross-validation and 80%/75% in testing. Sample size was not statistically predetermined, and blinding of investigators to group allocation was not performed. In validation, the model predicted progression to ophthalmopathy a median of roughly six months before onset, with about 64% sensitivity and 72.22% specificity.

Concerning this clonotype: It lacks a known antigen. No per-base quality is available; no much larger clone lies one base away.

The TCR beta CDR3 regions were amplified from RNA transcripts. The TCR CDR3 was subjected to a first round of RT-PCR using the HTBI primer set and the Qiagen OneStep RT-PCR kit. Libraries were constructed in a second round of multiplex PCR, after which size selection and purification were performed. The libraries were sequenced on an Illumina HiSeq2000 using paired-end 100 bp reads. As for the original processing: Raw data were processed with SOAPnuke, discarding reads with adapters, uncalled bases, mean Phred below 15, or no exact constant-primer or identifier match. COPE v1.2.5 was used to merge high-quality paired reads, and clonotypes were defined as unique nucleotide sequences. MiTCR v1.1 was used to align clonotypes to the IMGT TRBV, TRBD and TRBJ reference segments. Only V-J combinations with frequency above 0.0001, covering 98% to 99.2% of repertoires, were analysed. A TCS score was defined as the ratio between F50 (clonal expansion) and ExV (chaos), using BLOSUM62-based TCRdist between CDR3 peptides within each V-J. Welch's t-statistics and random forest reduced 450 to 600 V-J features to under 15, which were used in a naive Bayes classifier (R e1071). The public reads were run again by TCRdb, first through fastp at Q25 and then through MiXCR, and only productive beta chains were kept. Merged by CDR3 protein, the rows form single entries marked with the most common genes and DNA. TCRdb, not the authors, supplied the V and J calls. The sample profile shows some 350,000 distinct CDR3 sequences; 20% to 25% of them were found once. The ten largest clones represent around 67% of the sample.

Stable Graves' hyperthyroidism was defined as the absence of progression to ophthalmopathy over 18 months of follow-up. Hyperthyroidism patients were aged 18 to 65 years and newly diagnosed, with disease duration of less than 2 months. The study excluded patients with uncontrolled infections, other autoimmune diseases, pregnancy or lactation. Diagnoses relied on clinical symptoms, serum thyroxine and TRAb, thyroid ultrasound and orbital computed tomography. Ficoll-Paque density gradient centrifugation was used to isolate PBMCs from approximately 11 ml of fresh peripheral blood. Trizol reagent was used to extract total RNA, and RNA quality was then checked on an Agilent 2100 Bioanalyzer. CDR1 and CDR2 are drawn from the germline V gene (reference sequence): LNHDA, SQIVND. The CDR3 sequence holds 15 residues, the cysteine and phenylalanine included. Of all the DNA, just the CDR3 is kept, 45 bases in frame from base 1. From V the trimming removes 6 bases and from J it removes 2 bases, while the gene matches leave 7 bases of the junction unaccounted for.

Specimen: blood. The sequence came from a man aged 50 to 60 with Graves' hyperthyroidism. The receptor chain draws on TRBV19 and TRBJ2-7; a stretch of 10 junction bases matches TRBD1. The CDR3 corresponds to CASSLGQGLAYEQYF. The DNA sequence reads TGTGCCAGTAGCTTGGGACAGGGGCTCGCCTACGAGCAGTACTTC.